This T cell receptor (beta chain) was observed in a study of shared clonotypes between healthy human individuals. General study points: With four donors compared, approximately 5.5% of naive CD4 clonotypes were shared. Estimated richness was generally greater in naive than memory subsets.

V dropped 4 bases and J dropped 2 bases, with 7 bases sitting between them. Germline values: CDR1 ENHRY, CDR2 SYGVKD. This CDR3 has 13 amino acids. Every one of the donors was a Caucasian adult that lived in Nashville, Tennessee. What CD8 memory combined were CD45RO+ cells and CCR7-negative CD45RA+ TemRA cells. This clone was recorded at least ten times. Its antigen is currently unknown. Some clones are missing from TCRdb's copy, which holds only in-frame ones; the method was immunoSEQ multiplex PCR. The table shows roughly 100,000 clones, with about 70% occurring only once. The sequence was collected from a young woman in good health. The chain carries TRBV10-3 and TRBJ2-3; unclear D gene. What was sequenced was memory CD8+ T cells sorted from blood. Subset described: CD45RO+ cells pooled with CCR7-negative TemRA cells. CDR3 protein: CAISATDTDTQYF. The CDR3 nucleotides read TGTGCCATCAGTGCGACTGACACAGATACGCAGTATTTT.